What follows are 21 T cell receptor beta chains derived from one specimen sequenced in a study of T cells after yellow fever vaccination. Via MiXCR, TCRdb re-called the 5' RACE reads, giving one row per CDR3 protein. Of hundreds of thousands of distinct CDR3 sequences in the sample, roughly 13% were seen once. The sequencing used PBMCs, collected on the day of the yellow fever booster vaccination. These TCRs come from a young man who received the YFV17D yellow fever vaccine.

This chain links TRBV3-1 with TRBJ2-5; 7 bases match TRBD1. This CDR3 is 15 amino acids long. CDR1 is LGHDT, CDR2 YNNKEL, per germline (reference sequence). The V segment lost 4 bases and the J segment 4 bases; nucleotides outside the gene matches: 9. CDR3 DNA sequence: TGTGCCAGCAGCCCCCGGAGACAGGGTTCAGAGACCCAGTACTTC. It is translated as CASSPRRQGSETQYF.

This chain joins TRBV7-2 and TRBJ1-3, with D unresolved. The CDR3 length is 18 residues. Germline V gene lookup returns CDR1 SGHTA and CDR2 FQGNSA. Trimming took 0 bases from V and 0 from J, leaving 15 bases between them. CDR3 protein: CASSLAAAGRPSGNTIYF. In DNA form, the CDR3 reads TGTGCCAGCAGCTTAGCTGCTGCAGGCAGACCCTCTGGAAACACCATATATTTT.

This clonotype has more than one count but fewer than ten. J is TRBJ2-1 and V is TRBV7-9; 10 bases agree with TRBD1. V trimming: 5 bases; J trimming: 6 bases; junction bases outside the gene matches: 10. The germline V gene has CDR1 SEHNR and CDR2 FQNEAQ (reference sequence). The CDR3 covers 16 residues. CDR3 region: CASSLWGGTGANEQFF. The CDR3 DNA follows: TGTGCCAGCAGCCTTTGGGGGGGGACAGGGGCCAATGAGCAGTTCTTC.

This clonotype came up many times. This chain connects TRBV5-1 to TRBJ2-7; D is undetermined. This CDR3 has 14 residues. Deletions cut 4 bases from V and 4 bases from J, with 15 bases between. Germline CDR1 is SGHRS and CDR2 is YFSETQ. The CDR3 region has the DNA TGCGCCAGCAGCCGGGCACCTGACTTATACGAGCAGTACTTC. Residues: CASSRAPDLYEQYF.

The rearrangement uses TRBV7-2 and TRBJ1-1; D is perhaps TRBD1 (5 bases). V was clipped by 5 bases and J by 0 bases, with 13 bases between them. The CDR3 is 15 residues long. Germline loops: CDR1 SGHTA, CDR2 FQGNSA. DNA for the CDR3: TGTGCCAGCAGCCCCTGGGGGATTATGAACACTGAAGCTTTCTTT. It encodes CASSPWGIMNTEAFF.

The sample holds many counts of this clonotype. J is TRBJ2-3 and V is TRBV7-2; perhaps TRBD2 as D (5 bases). CDR1 and CDR2 (germline): SGHTA, FQGNSA. The V end lost 5 bases, the J end lost 2 bases, and 17 bases lay between the germline ends. This CDR3 contains 16 residues. This CDR3 is CASSPPVGGDTDTQYF. The CDR3 nucleotides read TGTGCCAGCAGCCCCCCTGTAGGAGGTGACACAGATACGCAGTATTTT.

This clonotype has more than one count but fewer than ten. CDR3 DNA: TGTGCCAGCAGTGACAAGACCTATGGCTACACCTTC. It translates to CASSDKTYGYTF. V gene TRBV6-1 combines with J gene TRBJ1-2; D gene ambiguous. The length of the CDR3 is 12 residues. Per the germline V gene, CDR1 is MNHNS and CDR2 is SASEGT. Trimming took off 3 bases at V and 4 bases at J, with 6 bases between the two ends.

The chain uses TRBV7-9 and TRBJ2-3; D is unclear. The CDR3 is 16 amino acids. Deletions cut 0 bases from V and 1 base from J, with 11 bases between. Germline CDR1 SEHNR, CDR2 FQNEAQ (reference sequence). CDR3 bases: TGTGCCAGCAGCTTAGCGGAGAGAACCCGCACAGATACGCAGTATTTT. Translating gives CASSLAERTRTDTQYF.

The genes are TRBV11-2 and TRBJ2-7; no reliable D call. Trimming removed 3 bases from V and 2 bases from J, with 17 bases in between. Per the germline V gene, CDR1 is SGHAT and CDR2 is FQNNGV. The CDR3 is 16 amino acids. CDR3 sequence: CASSFLDVAGPYEQYF. CDR3 DNA: TGTGCCAGCAGCTTTCTAGACGTAGCCGGCCCCTACGAGCAGTACTTC. The whole variable domain, remainder taken from reference TRBV11-2 and TRBJ2-7, is EAGVAQSPRYKIIEKRQSVAFWCNPISGHATLYWYQQILGQGPKLLIQFQNNGVVDDSQLPKDRFSAERLKGVDSTLKIQPAKLEDSAVYLCASSFLDVAGPYEQYFGPGTRLTVT.

The genes are TRBV5-1 and TRBJ1-4; D gene unclear. Germline CDR1 SGHRS, CDR2 YFSETQ. Trimming took off 0 bases at V and 7 bases at J, with 10 bases between the two ends. The CDR3 is 14 residues long. The CDR3, as DNA: TGCGCCAGCAGCTTGGCTGGAGATGTTGAAAAACTGTTTTTT. Translated, it gives CASSLAGDVEKLFF.

The genes are TRBV6-2 or TRBV6-3 and TRBJ2-4; the match to TRBD2 covers 9 bases. CDR3 length: 17 residues. V lost 2 bases and J lost 0; bases outside the gene matches: 5. CDR1 and CDR2 (germline): MNHEY, SVGEGT. Here the CDR3 DNA reads TGTGCCAGCAGTTACCCCCGCGGGAGGGAAGCCAAAAACATTCAGTACTTC. This sequence encodes CASSYPRGREAKNIQYF.

This rearrangement joins TRBV9 to TRBJ2-1; 9 bases match TRBD2. Germline CDR1 and CDR2: SGDLS and YYNGEE. There are 16 residues in the CDR3. After removal of 0 bases from V and 4 bases from J, the junction contained 5 bases not matched to a gene. CDR3: CASSVEGGRGYNEQFF. The CDR3 nucleotides read TGTGCCAGCAGCGTAGAGGGCGGGAGGGGGTACAATGAGCAGTTCTTC.

This clonotype appeared many times. The CDR3 nucleotides are TGTGCCAGCAGCTTAGATATCACCCTCTGGGAGCAGTACTTC. Translating it yields CASSLDITLWEQYF. The chain employs TRBV11-2 and TRBJ2-7, with D unresolved. The CDR3 totals 14 residues. Trimming shortened V by 0 bases and J by 7 bases, and 13 bases separated the two germline ends. Germline V gives CDR1 SGHAT, CDR2 FQNNGV.

The chain joins TRBV5-6 to TRBJ2-5, with D tentatively TRBD2 (6 bases). The CDR3 spans 13 residues. Germline CDR1 reads SGHDT; CDR2 reads YYEEEE. V was shortened by 4 bases and J by 5 bases, with 12 bases between the two germline ends. The CDR3 bases are TGTGCCAGCAGCGCTGGGGGGAGGGAGACCCAGTACTTC. Translated, it gives CASSAGGRETQYF.

This sequence joins TRBV7-6 and TRBJ2-1, with unresolved D. CDR3 length: 15 residues. Trimming stripped 2 bases from V and 7 bases from J, with 15 bases between. Germline CDR1 reads SGHVS; CDR2 reads FNYEAQ. The CDR3 region has the DNA TGTGCCAGCAGCTTATCAAGGTTCGGGTTAAATGAGCAGTTCTTC. Translation gives CASSLSRFGLNEQFF.

The chain recombines TRBV20-1 with TRBJ2-1; TRBD1 matches 7 bases. The V segment lost 7 bases and the J segment 5 bases; nucleotides outside the gene matches: 8. Germline V gene sequence: CDR1 DFQATT, CDR2 SNEGSKA (reference sequence). The length of the CDR3 is 13 residues. The DNA of the CDR3 is TGCAGTGTTCCAGGGGGTGCGGACAATGAGCAGTTCTTC. As protein: CSVPGGADNEQFF.

This clonotype was recorded many times. The J gene is TRBJ2-1, the V gene TRBV2; D is possibly TRBD2 (5 bases). In germline, CDR1 is SNHLY, CDR2 FYNNEI. With 2 bases removed from V and 8 bases from J, the gap between germline ends came to 13 bases. The CDR3 is 14 residues long. Written as DNA, the CDR3 is TGTGCCAGCAGTGAACGGCTAGCCCAATATGAGCAGTTCTTC. It codes for CASSERLAQYEQFF.

The chain recombines TRBV28 with TRBJ2-3; TRBD1 aligns across 10 bases. Germline V gives CDR1 MDHEN, CDR2 SYDVKM. The CDR3 is 13 amino acids. Losses at the gene ends were 7 bases for V and 5 bases for J; bases not matched to a gene: 3. The CDR3 sequence: CASMTGGRDTQYF. CDR3 DNA sequence: TGTGCCAGCATGACAGGGGGCAGAGATACGCAGTATTTT.

This clonotype was seen more than once but under ten times. This chain links TRBV12-3 or TRBV12-4 with TRBJ2-3; the D is unclear. There are 13 residues in the CDR3. V gave up 6 bases and J gave up 2 bases, with 9 bases separating them. The CDR3 reads CASSSPYTDTQYF. The CDR3 coding sequence is TGTGCCAGCAGCTCGCCCTACACAGATACGCAGTATTTT.

The chain combines TRBV20-1 with TRBJ1-1; D call uncertain. The germline gives CDR1 DFQATT, CDR2 SNEGSKA (reference sequence). V was shortened by 6 bases and J by 1 base, with 18 bases between the two germline ends. The CDR3 loop spans 15 amino acids. CDR3 in amino acids: CSAITPRPTNTEAFF. The CDR3 region has the DNA TGCAGTGCCATTACCCCAAGGCCAACGAACACTGAAGCTTTCTTT.

For the CDR3, the DNA is TGTGCCAGCAGGAGAGGGACCGGGGACACTGAAGCTTTCTTT. It encodes CASRRGTGDTEAFF. This chain uses TRBV6-2 or TRBV6-3 with TRBJ1-1, with a tentative D call TRBD1 (5 bases). V lost 6 bases and J lost 3, with 14 bases in between. Germline V lookup: CDR1 MNHEY, CDR2 SVGEGT. This CDR3 is 14 amino acids long.